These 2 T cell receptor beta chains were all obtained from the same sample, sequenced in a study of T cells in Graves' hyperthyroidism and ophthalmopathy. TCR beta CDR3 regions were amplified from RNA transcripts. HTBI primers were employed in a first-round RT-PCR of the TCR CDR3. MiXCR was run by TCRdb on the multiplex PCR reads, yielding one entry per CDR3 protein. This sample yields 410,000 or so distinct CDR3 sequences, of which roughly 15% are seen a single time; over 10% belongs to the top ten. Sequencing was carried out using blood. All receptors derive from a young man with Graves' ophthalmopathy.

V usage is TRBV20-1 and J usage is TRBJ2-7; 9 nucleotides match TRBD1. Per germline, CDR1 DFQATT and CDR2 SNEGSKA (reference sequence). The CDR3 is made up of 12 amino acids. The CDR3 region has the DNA TGCAGCCTCCCGGGACAGGGCAACGAGCAGTACTTC. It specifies CSLPGQGNEQYF.

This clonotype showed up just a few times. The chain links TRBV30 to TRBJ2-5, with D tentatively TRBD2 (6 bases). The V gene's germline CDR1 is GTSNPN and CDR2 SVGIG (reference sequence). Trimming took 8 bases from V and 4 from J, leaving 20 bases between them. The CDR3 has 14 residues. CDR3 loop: CAQAGDSTPETQYF. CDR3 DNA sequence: TGTGCCCAAGCCGGGGACTCGACCCCAGAGACCCAGTACTTC.